This T cell receptor (beta chain) appears in the sequencing data of a study of cytomegalovirus exposure and HLA in healthy donors. PCR involved 60 Vbeta and 13 Jbeta primers. Assay: immunoSEQ multiplex PCR; the TCRdb copy retains only in-frame clones and omits some. Among about 150,000 clones listed, approximately 84% were seen once. J was trimmed by 3 bases and V by 3 bases; bases with no gene match: 1. The CDR3 is 13 amino acids. The V gene's germline CDR1 is SGHVS and CDR2 FQNEAQ. The TCR sequence derives from a male donor in good health and CMV-seropositive. Sequencing input: PBMCs. The rearrangement links TRBV7-8 to TRBJ2-7, with 8 bases lining up with TRBD2. In DNA, the CDR3 is TGTGCCAGCAGCTTGGGACTAGACTACGAGCAGTACTTC. Encoded protein: CASSLGLDYEQYF. Looking up the rest from reference TRBV7-8 and TRBJ2-7 gives the full variable domain: GAGVSQSPRYKVAKRGQDVALRCDPISGHVSLFWYQQALGQGPEFLTYFQNEAQLDKSGLPSDRFFAERPEGSVSTLKIQRTQQEDSAVYLCASSLGLDYEQYFGPGTRLTVT.